Each of the 10 T cell receptor beta chains below was sequenced from the same sample in a study of beta chain features in type 1 diabetes. Findings and caveats of the study: TCRB CDR3s were moderately but significantly shorter in Type 1 diabetes patients in all four CD4+ subsets.

These receptors' antigens are unknown. TCRB transcripts that were expressed got sequenced, as all of the isolated RNA had been reverse transcribed. Repertoires were generated with immunoSEQ multiplex PCR, while TCRdb's copy carries only in-frame clones and drops some. The sample yields over 150,000 clones, under 9.5% seen once. Sequencing input: central memory CD4+ T cells from blood. All receptors come from a man in his late teens or twenties with type 1 diabetes.

The chain joins TRBV29-1 to TRBJ1-2, with D unresolved. Trimming removed 2 bases from V and 5 bases from J, with 15 bases in between. The CDR3 has 14 residues. Germline CDR1 reads SQVTM; CDR2 reads ANQGSEA. The chain's CDR3 is CSVELVAWRYGYTF. In nucleotides, the CDR3 is TGCAGCGTTGAACTTGTGGCGTGGAGGTATGGCTACACCTTC.

The chain joins TRBV9 to TRBJ2-7; D gene unclear. V was pared by 7 bases and J by 3 bases, with 17 bases between. Germline CDR1 reads SGDLS; CDR2 reads YYNGEE. The length of the CDR3 is 14 residues. CDR3 amino acids: CASLSTIWSYEQYF. CDR3 nucleotides: TGTGCCAGCTTAAGCACCATATGGAGCTACGAGCAGTACTTC.

This clone turned up a few times. As DNA, the CDR3 is TGTGCCAGCAGCTTAGTTTTAAGCAATCAGCCCCAGCATTTT. Its protein is CASSLVLSNQPQHF. V usage is TRBV7-2 and J usage is TRBJ1-5; no firm D call. V gave up 1 base and J gave up 1 base, with 5 bases separating them. This CDR3 contains 14 residues. Germline V gives CDR1 SGHTA, CDR2 FQGNSA. The full variable domain, rest sourced from reference TRBV7-2 and TRBJ1-5, is GAGVSQSPSNKVTEKGKDVELRCDPISGHTALYWYRQSLGQGLEFLIYFQGNSAPDKSGLPSDRFSAERTGGSVSTLTIQRTQQEDSAVYLCASSLVLSNQPQHFGDGTRLSIL.

In this sample, this clone turned up a few times. This rearrangement joins TRBV28 to TRBJ1-1; 8 bases map to TRBD1. The CDR3 spans 12 residues. The trim removed 6 bases at V and 7 bases at J, leaving 4 bases unmatched. Looked up from germline, CDR1 is MDHEN and CDR2 is SYDVKM. The CDR3 protein is CASSQTGVEAFF. The CDR3 nucleotides are TGTGCCAGCAGCCAGACAGGGGTTGAAGCTTTCTTT.

The chain uses TRBV7-6 and TRBJ2-3; D is perhaps TRBD1 (6 bases). Germline V gene lookup returns CDR1 SGHVS and CDR2 FNYEAQ. V lost 1 base, J lost 6 bases, and 11 bases lay in between. The CDR3 contains 14 residues. CDR3 sequence (DNA): TGTGCCAGCAGCTTAGGGGGGCGCTGGGATACGCAGTATTTT. It translates to CASSLGGRWDTQYF.

This clone was picked up a small number of times. The chain combines TRBV7-9 with TRBJ2-5; D perhaps matches TRBD1 (6 bases). The germline V gene encodes CDR1 SEHNR and CDR2 FQNEAQ (reference sequence). With 3 bases removed from V and 1 base from J, the gap between germline ends came to 9 bases. The CDR3 sequence is 14 residues long. CDR3 bases: TGTGCCAGCAGCTTCGGACAGCCCCAAGAGACCCAGTACTTC. Translating gives CASSFGQPQETQYF.

This chain joins TRBV6-5 and TRBJ2-1; 8 positions match TRBD2. The ends lost 7 bases at V and 8 bases at J; junction bases unmatched: 10. In germline, CDR1 is MNHEY, CDR2 SVGAGI. CDR3 length equals 14 residues. This CDR3 reads CASNRGGRGYEQFF. The CDR3 coding sequence is TGTGCCAGCAACCGGGGGGGCCGGGGGTATGAGCAGTTCTTC.

The sample holds a few counts of this clone. V is TRBV2 and J is TRBJ2-1; D not resolved. The CDR3 contains 12 residues. Trimming stripped 2 bases from V and 6 bases from J, with 5 bases between. CDR1 SNHLY and CDR2 FYNNEI come from the germline V gene. This CDR3 reads CASSERVNEQFF. The CDR3 DNA is TGTGCCAGCAGTGAAAGAGTCAATGAGCAGTTCTTC. The full variable domain, completed using reference TRBV2 and TRBJ2-1, is EPEVTQTPSHQVTQMGQEVILRCVPISNHLYFYWYRQILGQKVEFLVSFYNNEISEKSEIFDDQFSVERPDGSNFTLKIRSTKLEDSAMYFCASSERVNEQFFGPGTRLTVL.

On this clone itself: A read error may account for a junction end that differs from germline. The chain carries TRBV25-1 and TRBJ2-7; 16 bases are a match to TRBD2. The CDR3 is 14 residues long. Germline V lookup: CDR1 MGHDK, CDR2 SYGVNS. CDR3 protein: CASSGPGTSGRAKF. As DNA, the CDR3 is TGTGCCAGCAGTGGGCCCGGGACTAGCGGGAGGGCCAAATTC.

This clone was seen a few times. The V and J genes are TRBV21-1 and TRBJ2-3; no check of the table's D call, TRBD1, against the DNA was made. TRBV21-1 is shown as a pseudogene. This CDR3 region has 15 residues. The CDR3 coding sequence is TGTGCCAGCAGCCGCCGACCGGGACAGCCAGATACGCAGTATTTT. Translated, it gives CASSRRPGQPDTQYF.